This T cell receptor beta chain was recovered during a study of blood T cell repertoires in COVID-19. On the study more broadly: From the United States, Italy and Spain came samples of acute and convalescent COVID-19.

Germline assignment: CDR1 SQVTM and CDR2 ANQGSEA. CDR3 length: 14 amino acids. The V end was cut by 3 bases, the J end by 4 bases, with 16 bases between. This table comes from immunoSEQ multiplex PCR, and its TCRdb copy is limited to in-frame clones, with some not included. Among 200,000 or so clones listed, around 82% were seen once. This chain joins TRBV29-1 and TRBJ2-7; possible D gene TRBD1, 7 bases. Sequences were obtained from peripheral blood. This clonotype originated in a woman aged 25-40 years who had recovered from COVID-19. The CDR3 nucleotides read TGCAGCGTTGATGGGGGGACAGACTTTTACGAGCAGTACTTC. It codes for CSVDGGTDFYEQYF.